This T cell receptor beta chain was obtained from a study of OX40 agonist ivuxolimab in advanced cancers. Turning to the study itself: Every 2 weeks, patients got intravenous ivuxolimab at one of six dose levels (0.01-10 mg/kg). Age averaged around 58 years (range roughly 23 to 79), and around 87% were male. Points from the study as a whole: Among T cells, CD8+ cells averaged more expanded clones than CD4+ cells.

The CDR3 runs to 15 residues. The V gene lost 11 bases and the J gene lost 5 bases, with 22 bases spanning the gap. Germline values: CDR1 MNHEY, CDR2 SVGAGI. TCRdb's copy holds only in-frame clones and misses some; the assay was immunoSEQ multiplex PCR. The sample includes roughly 48,000 clones, more than 75% seen only once; the top ten take about 9.8%. As regards this clone: Its antigen is unidentified.

The receptor comes from an adult with an advanced solid tumor such as melanoma, head and neck, liver or kidney cancer. This chain uses TRBV6-5 with TRBJ1-5; D is possibly TRBD1 (5 bases). The sequencing here drew on CD4+ or CD8+ T cells sorted from blood, taken in a trial of the OX40 agonist ivuxolimab. The chain's CDR3 is CARKPRGREDQPQHF. In DNA, the CDR3 is TGTGCCCGCAAACCACGGGGGAGGGAGGATCAGCCCCAGCATTTT.